Here is one TCR beta chain with its context. The multiple sclerosis control cohort comprised treatment-naive individuals presenting with stable or active relapsing-remitting disease. Random hexamers were used to reverse transcribe an amount of roughly 0.45 to 1 ug RNA. TCRdb used MiXCR to reprocess the immunoSEQ multiplex PCR reads, holding one entry per CDR3 protein. The data show 160,000 or so distinct CDR3 sequences, with roughly 95% seen just once and 0.075% to 0.095% held by the top ten. The CDR3 loop spans 13 amino acids. Trimming pared 2 bases from V and 1 base from J, leaving 5 bases between. Looked up from germline, CDR1 is LNHDA and CDR2 is SQIVND (reference sequence). This sample is part of a study of CD8 T cells in Susac syndrome.

Sequencing used CD4+ T cells from PBMCs. The rearrangement uses TRBV19 and TRBJ1-1; D not certain. This TCR came from a human donor with multiple sclerosis. The CDR3, as DNA: TGTGCCAGTAGTATACACAGGAACACTGAAGCTTTCTTT. This sequence encodes CASSIHRNTEAFF.